This is a list of T cell receptor beta chains from one sample in a study of blood T cell repertoires in COVID-19. The protocol was immunoSEQ multiplex PCR, while the TCRdb copy is restricted to in-frame clones and leaves out a portion. The table includes about 56,000 clones, 80% to 90% detected once. Sequencing was done on a sample of peripheral blood. The receptors derive from a woman between 55 and 75 years old with COVID-19, enrolled during active disease. The CDR3 runs from the conserved cysteine through the conserved F or W. Fields, in order: clone size, CDR3 length, D gene, J gene, V gene, CDR3 protein, CDR3 DNA. D genes are given only for firm matches. Expanded clones get a size class; other rows say once, few or many, or leave the size out.

>NA|16|TRBD1|TRBJ1-6|TRBV11-2
CASRTLGQGVPSPLHF
TGTGCCAGCAGGACTTTGGGACAGGGGGTACCTTCACCCCTCCACTTT
>few|15|TRBD1|TRBJ1-6|TRBV7-2
CASSTTGGFDSPLHF
TGTGCCAGCAGCACGACAGGGGGATTCGATTCACCCCTCCACTTT
>NA|11|NA|TRBJ2-7|TRBV11-2
CASSQGGEQYF
TGTGCCAGCAGCCAGGGGGGCGAGCAGTACTTC
>NA|16|TRBD1|TRBJ2-3|TRBV6-1
CASSEASGQGSDTQYF
TGTGCCAGCAGTGAAGCGTCGGGACAGGGATCAGATACGCAGTATTTT
>NA|12|NA|TRBJ2-5|TRBV2
CASSDRGETQYF
TGTGCCAGCAGTGACCGAGGGGAGACCCAGTACTTC
>NA|14|NA|TRBJ2-7|TRBV7-9
CASSFTGSSYEQYF
TGTGCCAGCAGCTTTACAGGGAGCTCCTACGAGCAGTACTTC
>NA|17|NA|TRBJ2-1|TRBV5-1
CASSPGMGASSYNEQFF
TGCGCCAGCAGCCCGGGGATGGGGGCTAGCTCCTACAATGAGCAGTTCTTC
>NA|13|NA|TRBJ1-4|TRBV28
CASQSPGGEKLFF
TGTGCCAGCCAGTCCCCGGGAGGTGAAAAACTGTTTTTT
>NA|15|NA|TRBJ1-1|TRBV28
CASSFGPFGGTEAFF
TGTGCCAGCAGTTTTGGGCCATTCGGGGGCACTGAAGCTTTCTTT
>NA|12|NA|TRBJ2-4|TRBV7-2
CASSRARNIQYF
TGTGCCAGCAGCCGCGCCCGAAACATTCAGTACTTC
>NA|15|NA|TRBJ1-6|TRBV6-5
CASSYVPPENSPLHF
TGTGCCAGCAGTTACGTCCCCCCTGAGAATTCACCCCTCCACTTT
>NA|15|NA|TRBJ1-1|TRBV2
CASSGGNRANTEAFF
TGTGCCAGCTCGGGTGGGAACAGGGCCAACACTGAAGCTTTCTTT
>NA|14|NA|TRBJ2-7|TRBV6-9
CASSSSGGLYEQYF
TGTGCCAGCAGTTCATCAGGGGGGCTCTACGAGCAGTACTTC
>NA|12|TRBD1|TRBJ2-7|TRBV24-1
CATSSDRGQLFF
TGTGCCACCAGTTCCGACAGGGGGCAGTTGTTCTTC
>once|14|NA|TRBJ2-3|TRBV19
CASSRDKFADTQYF
TGTGCCAGTAGTAGGGACAAATTCGCAGATACGCAGTATTTT
>few|10|NA|TRBJ1-2|TRBV27
CAPTGGGYTF
TGTGCCCCCACGGGGGGGGGCTACACCTTC
>NA|12|NA|TRBJ1-1|TRBV3-1/TRBV3-2
CASSRGNTEAFF
TGTGCCAGCAGCCGAGGGAACACTGAAGCTTTCTTT
>NA|18|TRBD2|TRBJ2-1|TRBV11-2
CASSLAFLTSGFYNEQFF
TGTGCCAGCAGCTTAGCATTCCTAACTAGCGGGTTCTACAATGAGCAGTTCTTC
>NA|15|NA|TRBJ2-3|TRBV7-9
CASPPDGGLTDTQYF
TGTGCCAGCCCCCCCGACGGGGGGCTCACAGATACGCAGTATTTT
>NA|14|NA|TRBJ1-2|TRBV18
CASSPPSRAVGYTF
TGTGCCAGCTCACCACCGTCCAGGGCGGTTGGCTACACCTTC
>NA|14|NA|TRBJ2-5|TRBV5-1
CASSSIRGQETQYF
TGCGCCAGCAGCTCCATTAGGGGGCAAGAGACCCAGTACTTC
>NA|16|NA|TRBJ1-5|TRBV28
CASSFGLGNSNQPQHF
TGTGCCAGCAGTTTTGGCTTGGGCAATAGCAATCAGCCCCAGCATTTT
>NA|13|NA|TRBJ1-4|TRBV14
CASSQDNEEKLFF
TGTGCCAGCAGCCAAGATAACGAGGAAAAACTGTTTTTT
>few|16|NA|TRBJ1-2|TRBV3-1/TRBV3-2
CASTLGAGVRKNGYTF
TGTGCCAGCACCCTAGGGGCTGGGGTCAGGAAAAATGGCTACACCTTC
>NA|14|NA|TRBJ1-1|TRBV10-3
CAISDGRWRAEAFF
TGTGCCATCAGTGACGGCAGGTGGCGGGCTGAAGCTTTCTTT
>NA|15|TRBD1|TRBJ1-1|TRBV6-5
CASRPGTDMNTEAFF
TGTGCCAGCAGACCCGGGACAGATATGAACACTGAAGCTTTCTTT
>NA|18|TRBD1|TRBJ2-2|TRBV24-1
CATSDSSGGWVNTGELFF
TGTGCCACCAGTGATTCATCAGGGGGATGGGTGAACACCGGGGAGCTGTTTTTT
>NA|20|TRBD2|TRBJ2-7|TRBV4-3
CASSQDWTPWGSGRADEQYF
TGCGCCAGCAGCCAAGATTGGACTCCCTGGGGAAGCGGGAGGGCCGACGAGCAGTACTTC
>NA|15|TRBD1|TRBJ2-1|TRBV11-3
CASSIGTGLYNEQFF
TGTGCCAGCAGCATTGGGACAGGTCTCTACAATGAGCAGTTCTTC
>NA|16|TRBD2|TRBJ2-2|TRBV9
CASSVGPGGVTGELFF
TGTGCCAGCAGCGTAGGACCGGGAGGTGTGACCGGGGAGCTGTTTTTT
>few|14|NA|TRBJ2-3|TRBV29-1
CSVSRGEVTDTQYF
TGCAGCGTTTCCAGGGGAGAGGTCACAGATACGCAGTATTTT
>NA|16|TRBD2|TRBJ2-1|TRBV7-2
CASSLGAGSVYNEQFF
TGTGCCAGCAGCTTAGGAGCGGGGAGCGTCTACAATGAGCAGTTCTTC
>NA|15|NA|TRBJ2-7|TRBV7-2
CASSLSGSSSYEQYF
TGTGCCAGCAGCTTAAGCGGTTCGAGCTCCTACGAGCAGTACTTC
>NA|15|NA|TRBJ1-5|TRBV15
CATSRDRGGAIPQHF
TGTGCCACCAGCAGAGATCGGGGGGGGGCGATCCCCCAGCATTTT
>NA|14|NA|TRBJ1-1|TRBV11-2
CASSLDNGRTEAFF
TGTGCCAGCAGCTTAGATAACGGGAGGACTGAAGCTTTCTTT
>NA|19|NA|TRBJ1-4|TRBV10-3
CAISELGQDGGEEGEKLFF
TGTGCCATCAGTGAGCTGGGGCAGGACGGCGGGGAGGAGGGCGAAAAACTGTTTTTT
>once|16|NA|TRBJ2-2|TRBV9
CASSVGTGVKTGELFF
TGTGCCAGCAGCGTAGGGACGGGAGTTAAAACCGGGGAGCTGTTTTTT
>once|14|NA|TRBJ2-4|TRBV7-8
CASSFQGSQNIQYF
TGTGCCAGCAGCTTCCAGGGGAGTCAAAACATTCAGTACTTC
>NA|16|TRBD1|TRBJ2-1|TRBV13
CASTSLRDRGEDEQFF
TGTGCCAGCACCTCACTCCGGGACAGGGGAGAGGATGAGCAGTTCTTC
>NA|15|NA|TRBJ1-6|TRBV3-1/TRBV3-2
CASSTDMANNSPLHF
TGTGCCAGCAGCACAGACATGGCAAATAATTCACCCCTCCACTTT
>NA|13|NA|TRBJ1-1|TRBV20-1
CSASPQLNTEAFF
TGCAGTGCTAGTCCCCAATTGAACACTGAAGCTTTCTTT
>few|13|NA|TRBJ2-7|TRBV9
CASSPHEVNEQYF
TGTGCCAGCAGCCCCCACGAGGTAAACGAGCAGTACTTC
>few|15|TRBD1|TRBJ2-7|TRBV19
CASRPGTGYSYEQYF
TGTGCCAGTAGACCCGGGACAGGGTACTCCTACGAGCAGTACTTC
>few|11|NA|TRBJ2-5|TRBV5-8
CASSVYKTQYF
TGTGCCAGCAGCGTCTATAAGACCCAGTACTTC
>NA|12|NA|TRBJ2-1|TRBV30
CAWNQGGPEQFF
TGTGCCTGGAATCAGGGGGGACCGGAGCAGTTCTTC
>NA|15|NA|TRBJ2-1|TRBV7-9
CASSLQAGIYNEQFF
TGTGCCAGCAGCTTACAGGCGGGGATCTACAATGAGCAGTTCTTC
>NA|13|TRBD1|TRBJ2-2|TRBV7-2
CASSLTGTGELFF
TGTGCCAGCAGCTTGACAGGGACCGGGGAGCTGTTTTTT
>NA|14|NA|TRBJ1-3|TRBV10-3
CAISDELSGNTIYF
TGTGCCATCAGCGATGAACTCTCTGGAAACACCATATATTTT
>NA|16|TRBD2|TRBJ2-1|TRBV6-1
CASSELAGSAANEQFF
TGTGCCAGCAGTGAACTAGCGGGGTCCGCTGCAAATGAGCAGTTCTTC
>once|15|TRBD2|TRBJ2-1|TRBV6-6
CASSSRLAGVDEQFF
TGTGCCAGCAGTTCCCGACTAGCGGGAGTGGATGAGCAGTTCTTC
>NA|16|NA|TRBJ2-1|TRBV27
CASRLNSGGSYNEQFF
TGTGCCAGCAGACTGAATAGCGGCGGCTCCTACAATGAGCAGTTCTTC
>NA|16|TRBD1|TRBJ2-2|TRBV7-2
CASSKYQGVNTGELFF
TGTGCCAGCAGCAAATATCAGGGGGTCAACACCGGGGAGCTGTTTTTT
>once|13|TRBD1|TRBJ1-2|TRBV27
CASSKGTGSGYTF
TGTGCCAGCAGTAAAGGGACAGGGTCCGGCTACACCTTC